This T cell receptor (beta chain) appears in the sequencing data of a study of memory CD4+ T cells and cytomegalovirus serostatus. Findings and caveats of the study: About two fifths of the roughly 160 known CMV-associated TCRbeta sequences appeared in CD4+ memory.

Single viable CD3+CD4+CD8-CD45RO+ cells were sorted as the memory CD4+ T cells. The protocol was immunoSEQ multiplex PCR, while the TCRdb copy is restricted to in-frame clones and leaves out a portion. The sample includes 64,000 or so clones, around 77% of them seen just once. The CDR3 spans 14 residues. Germline assignment: CDR1 GTSNPN and CDR2 SVGIG (reference sequence). V lost 3 bases and J 8 bases, leaving 19 bases between the germline ends. This clone was recorded only once. Its specificity is unknown. The sample comprised memory CD4+ T cells from blood. The source of this sequence is an adult in good health and CMV-seronegative. This rearrangement joins TRBV30 to TRBJ1-2, with a weak D call TRBD1 (5 bases). CDR3 nucleotide sequence: TGTGCCTGGAGACGAAGCCGGGGGGGGAGCGGCTACACCTTC. Protein: CAWRRSRGGSGYTF.